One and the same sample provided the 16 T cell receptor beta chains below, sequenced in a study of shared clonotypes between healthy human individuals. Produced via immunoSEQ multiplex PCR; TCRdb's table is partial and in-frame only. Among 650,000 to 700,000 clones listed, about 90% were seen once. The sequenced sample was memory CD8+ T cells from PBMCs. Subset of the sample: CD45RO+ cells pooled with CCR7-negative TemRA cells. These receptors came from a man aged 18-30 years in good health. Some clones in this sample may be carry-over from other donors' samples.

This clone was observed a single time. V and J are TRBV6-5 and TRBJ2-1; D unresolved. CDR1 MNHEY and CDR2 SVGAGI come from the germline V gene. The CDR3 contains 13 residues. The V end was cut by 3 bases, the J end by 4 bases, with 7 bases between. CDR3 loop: CASSYSPYNEQFF. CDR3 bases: TGTGCCAGCAGTTATAGCCCATACAATGAGCAGTTCTTC.

The CDR3 loop is CASSLVSPYTGSHNEQFF. The CDR3 DNA reads as TGTGCCAGCAGTTTAGTCTCTCCCTATACGGGGAGCCACAATGAGCAGTTCTTC. This chain links TRBV27 with TRBJ2-1, with D possibly matching TRBD2 (5 bases). Germline CDR1 reads MNHEY; CDR2 reads SMNVEV (reference sequence). Trimming shortened V by 2 bases and J by 5 bases, and 22 bases separated the two germline ends. CDR3 length equals 18 residues.

CDR3 coding DNA: TGTGCCAGCAGCTGGGGACTTTCGGGCTCCTACGAGCAGTACTTC. This codes for CASSWGLSGSYEQYF. The gene calls are TRBV13 and TRBJ2-7; D possibly corresponds to TRBD2 (6 bases). The CDR3 length is 15 residues. Germline assignment: CDR1 PRHDT and CDR2 FYEKMQ (reference sequence). Trimming cost V 4 bases and J 0 bases, with 13 bases left between them.

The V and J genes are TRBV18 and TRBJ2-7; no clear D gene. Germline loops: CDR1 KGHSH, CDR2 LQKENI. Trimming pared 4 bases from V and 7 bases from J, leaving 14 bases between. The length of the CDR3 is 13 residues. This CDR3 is CASSRWARIEQYF. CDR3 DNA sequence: TGTGCCAGCTCACGGTGGGCCCGGATAGAGCAGTACTTC.

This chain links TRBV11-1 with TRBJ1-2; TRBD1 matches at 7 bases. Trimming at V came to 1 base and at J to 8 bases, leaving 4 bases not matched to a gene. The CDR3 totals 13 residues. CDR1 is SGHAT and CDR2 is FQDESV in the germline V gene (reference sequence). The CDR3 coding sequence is TGTGCCAGCAGCTTAGGAGGGACAGCCGGCTACACCTTC. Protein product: CASSLGGTAGYTF.

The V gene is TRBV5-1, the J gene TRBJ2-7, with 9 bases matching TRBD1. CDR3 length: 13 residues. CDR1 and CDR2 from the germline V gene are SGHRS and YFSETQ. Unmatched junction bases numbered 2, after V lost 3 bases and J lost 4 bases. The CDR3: CASSWDRVYEQYF. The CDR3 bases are TGCGCCAGCAGCTGGGACAGGGTGTACGAGCAGTACTTC.

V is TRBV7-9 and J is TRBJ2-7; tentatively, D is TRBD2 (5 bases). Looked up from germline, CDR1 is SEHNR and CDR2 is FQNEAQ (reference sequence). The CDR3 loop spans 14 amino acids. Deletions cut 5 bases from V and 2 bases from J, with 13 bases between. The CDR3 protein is CASSSGTRTYEQYF. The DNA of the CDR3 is TGTGCCAGCAGCAGCGGAACTAGAACCTACGAGCAGTACTTC.

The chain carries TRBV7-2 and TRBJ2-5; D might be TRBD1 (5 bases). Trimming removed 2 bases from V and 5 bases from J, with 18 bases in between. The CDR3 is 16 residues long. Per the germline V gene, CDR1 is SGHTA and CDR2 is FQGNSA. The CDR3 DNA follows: TGTGCCAGCAGCTTATCACAGGTCCAGAATGGGGAGACCCAGTACTTC. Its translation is CASSLSQVQNGETQYF.

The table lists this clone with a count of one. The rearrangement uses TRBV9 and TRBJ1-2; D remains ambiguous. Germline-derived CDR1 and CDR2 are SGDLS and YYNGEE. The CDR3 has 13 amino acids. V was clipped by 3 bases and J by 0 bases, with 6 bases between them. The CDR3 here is CASSAEPNYGYTF. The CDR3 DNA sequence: TGTGCCAGCAGCGCGGAACCTAACTATGGCTACACCTTC.

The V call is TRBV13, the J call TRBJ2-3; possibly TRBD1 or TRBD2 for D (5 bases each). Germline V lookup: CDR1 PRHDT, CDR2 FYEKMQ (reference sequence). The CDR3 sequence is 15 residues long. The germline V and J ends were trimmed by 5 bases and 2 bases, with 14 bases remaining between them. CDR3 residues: CASSRGGRPTDTQYF. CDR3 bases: TGTGCCAGCAGCCGGGGCGGAAGGCCCACAGATACGCAGTATTTT.

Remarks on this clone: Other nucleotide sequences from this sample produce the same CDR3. The CDR3 DNA reads TGTGCCTGGAGCCTGGGTGGGGCCAACGTCCTGACTTTC. Its translation is CAWSLGGANVLTF. The gene calls are TRBV30 and TRBJ2-6; D call uncertain. From germline, CDR1 is GTSNPN and CDR2 SVGIG (reference sequence). V lost 3 bases to trimming and J lost 3 bases, with 6 bases between them. The CDR3 totals 13 residues.

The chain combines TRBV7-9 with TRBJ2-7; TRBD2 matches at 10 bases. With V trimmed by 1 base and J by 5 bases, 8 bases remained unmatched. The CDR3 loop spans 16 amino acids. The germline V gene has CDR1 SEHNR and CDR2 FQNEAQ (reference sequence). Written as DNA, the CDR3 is TGTGCCAGCAGCTTAGTAGTTAGCGGGAGGTCGGACGAGCAGTACTTC. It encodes CASSLVVSGRSDEQYF.

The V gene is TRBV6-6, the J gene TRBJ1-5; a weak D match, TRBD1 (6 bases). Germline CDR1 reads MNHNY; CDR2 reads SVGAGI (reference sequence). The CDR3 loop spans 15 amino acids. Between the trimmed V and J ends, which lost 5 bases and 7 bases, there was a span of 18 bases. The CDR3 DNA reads TGTGCCAGCAGTCCCCGACAGGACGGACGCCAGCCCCAGCATTTT. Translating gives CASSPRQDGRQPQHF.

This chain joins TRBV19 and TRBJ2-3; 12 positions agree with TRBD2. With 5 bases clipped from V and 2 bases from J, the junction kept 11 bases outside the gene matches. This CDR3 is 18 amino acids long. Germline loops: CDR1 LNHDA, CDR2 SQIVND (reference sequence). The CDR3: CASSPGTGLAGYTDTQYF. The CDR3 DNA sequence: TGTGCCAGTAGTCCGGGGACAGGACTAGCGGGATACACAGATACGCAGTATTTT.

The CDR3 reads CASSQDKATGVVGTIYF. CDR3 nucleotide sequence: TGCGCCAGCAGCCAAGATAAAGCGACGGGTGTGGTGGGAACCATATATTTT. This chain uses TRBV4-1 with TRBJ1-3; D call uncertain. The V end was cut by 0 bases, the J end by 10 bases, with 22 bases between. CDR3 length: 17 residues. Germline loops: CDR1 MGHRA, CDR2 YSYEKL.

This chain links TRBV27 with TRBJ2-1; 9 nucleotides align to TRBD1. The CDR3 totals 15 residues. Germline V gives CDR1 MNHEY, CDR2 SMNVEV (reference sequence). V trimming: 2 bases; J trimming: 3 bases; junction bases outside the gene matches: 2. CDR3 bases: TGTGCCAGCAGTTTACGGACAGGGGTCTACAATGAGCAGTTCTTC. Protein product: CASSLRTGVYNEQFF.